These T cell receptor beta chains were read from a single sample in a study of T cell responses to AZD1222 COVID-19 vaccine. The protocol was immunoSEQ multiplex PCR, while the TCRdb copy is restricted to in-frame clones and leaves out a portion. The sample lists over 150,000 clones, around 89% occurring once. The sample here was peripheral blood, taken on day 0 of AZD1222 vaccination. The receptors were gathered from an adult in good health. Both conserved end residues are trimmed from each CDR3.

CDR3aa	v_gene	j_gene
ASSLNRMQY	TRBV5-6	TRBJ2-3
ASSLAPQGLQPQH	TRBV7-8	TRBJ1-5
ATSRDRGHSEKLF	TRBV15	TRBJ1-4
ASRLAGGPGEQF	TRBV10-2	TRBJ2-1
ASAIRQGEVYGYT	TRBV28	TRBJ1-2
ASSLAVSRGTGELF	TRBV5-6	TRBJ2-2
ASSSYKGLGLAF	TRBV7-8	TRBJ1-1
ASRAGSLNTEAF	TRBV28	TRBJ1-1
ASSLGGLGNTIY	TRBV11-2	TRBJ1-3
ASSLSRGSSEQY	TRBV7-2	TRBJ2-7
ASSLADPRADEQY	TRBV5-1	TRBJ2-7
ASSQEGKLY	TRBV4-1	TRBJ1-3
ASSLSQGSYNEQF	TRBV7-9	TRBJ2-1